The 32 T cell receptor beta chains below all came from one sample that was sequenced in a study of siplizumab effects on memory and regulatory T cells. The assay was immunoSEQ multiplex PCR, and TCRdb's table has in-frame clones only and misses some. The table lists around 99,000 clones, under 95% of them singletons, with more than 0.65% in the top ten. Sequences were obtained from Tregs sorted from blood. The receptors were sampled from a human donor in good health.

The chain is built from TRBV7-2 and TRBJ2-1; 7 bases are shared with TRBD2. The CDR3 totals 17 residues. The trim removed 4 bases at V and 4 bases at J, leaving 13 bases unmatched. CDR1 is SGHTA and CDR2 is FQGNSA in the germline V gene. Here the CDR3 reads CASSSRISAGPYNEQFF. The CDR3 DNA reads as TGTGCCAGCAGCTCCAGAATCTCAGCGGGACCTTACAATGAGCAGTTCTTC.

The chain couples TRBV27 to TRBJ1-2; no clear D gene. The CDR3 runs 15 residues. The germline gives CDR1 MNHEY, CDR2 SMNVEV (reference sequence). V was shortened by 4 bases and J by 2 bases, with 14 bases between the two germline ends. The CDR3 region is CASSSLLRGNYGYTF. The DNA for the CDR3 is TGTGCCAGCAGTTCCCTCTTACGGGGAAACTATGGCTACACCTTC.

This sequence joins TRBV6-6 and TRBJ2-5, with a weak D call TRBD2 (6 bases). This CDR3 has 16 residues. V was cut by 5 bases and J by 5 bases, with 21 bases left in between. Germline assignment: CDR1 MNHNY and CDR2 SVGAGI (reference sequence). CDR3 bases: TGTGCCAGCAGTCTACCGGGACTCGCCTCTGTGGAGACCCAGTACTTC. Protein: CASSLPGLASVETQYF.

The genes are TRBV9 and TRBJ2-5; D is perhaps TRBD1 or TRBD2 (6 bases each). Germline lookup yields CDR1 SGDLS and CDR2 YYNGEE. The germline V and J ends were trimmed by 0 bases and 1 base, with 13 bases remaining between them. The CDR3 runs to 16 residues. The CDR3 DNA is TGTGCCAGCAGCGTAGGGGGGGCGACAGTCCAAGAGACCCAGTACTTC. Translation: CASSVGGATVQETQYF.

This clone has a handful of counts. J is TRBJ2-1 and V is TRBV28; D gene unclear. V lost 3 bases and J lost 12, with 12 bases in between. CDR3 length equals 12 residues. Germline V CDR1 and CDR2: MDHEN, SYDVKM. The CDR3 DNA reads TGTGCCAGCAGTTTTCCCCATGGACGGCAGTTCTTC. This encodes CASSFPHGRQFF.

This clone appeared a single time. This rearrangement joins TRBV9 to TRBJ2-7, with 7 bases matching TRBD1. Trimming removed 0 bases from V and 2 bases from J; junction bases left unmatched: 5. The germline gives CDR1 SGDLS, CDR2 YYNGEE. The CDR3 is made up of 15 amino acids. The CDR3: CASSVAPGQTYEQYF. The CDR3 DNA follows: TGTGCCAGCAGCGTAGCCCCGGGACAGACCTACGAGCAGTACTTC.

The gene calls are TRBV5-5 and TRBJ2-5; tentative D call: TRBD2 (5 bases). Deletions cut 0 bases from V and 5 bases from J, with 8 bases between. CDR1 SGHKS and CDR2 YYEKEE come from the germline V gene (reference sequence). This CDR3 is 13 amino acids long. CDR3 sequence (DNA): TGTGCCAGCAGCTTGGGGCGGAGGGAGACCCAGTACTTC. Its translation is CASSLGRRETQYF. The full variable domain, in which reference TRBV5-5 and TRBJ2-5 provide the parts outside the CDR3, is DAGVTQSPTHLIKTRGQQVTLRCSPISGHKSVSWYQQVLGQGPQFIFQYYEKEERGRGNFPDRFSARQFPNYSSELNVNALLLGDSALYLCASSLGRRETQYFGPGTRLLVL.

This clone showed up just a few times. CDR3 nucleotides: TGTGCCAGCAGGACAGAAGCTAACTATGGCTACACCTTC. Protein sequence: CASRTEANYGYTF. V is TRBV6-1 and J is TRBJ1-2; perhaps TRBD1 as D (5 bases). CDR1 and CDR2 from the germline V gene are MNHNS and SASEGT. The CDR3 has 13 amino acids. V lost 6 bases and J lost 0, with 8 bases in between.

In the case of this clone: Because it lacks the conserved phenylalanine or tryptophan at the end, this CDR3 is likely a read error. No DNA is shown, since the ends of the CDR3 on it are uncertain; the CDR3 is the one TCRdb lists. The chain recombines TRBV18 with TRBJ2-2; TRBD2, as called in the table, went unchecked against the DNA. The CDR3 numbers 13 amino acids, ends counted. The germline gives CDR1 KGHSH, CDR2 LQKENI. CDR3 amino acids: CASSPVSRGVAST.

This clone occurred once. A read error may account for a junction end that differs from germline. The chain joins TRBV5-4 to TRBJ1-5; D unresolved. The CDR3 has 19 amino acids. Per germline, CDR1 SGHNT and CDR2 YYREEE (reference sequence). CDR3 amino acids: CASSLEEGPNLSANEPQHF. Written as DNA, the CDR3 is TGTGCCAGCAGCTTGGAGGAAGGACCGAATCTGAGCGCCAATGAGCCCCAGCATTTT.

This rearrangement joins TRBV7-8 to TRBJ1-2; tentative D call: TRBD1 (5 bases). The CDR3 covers 13 residues. Trimming shortened V by 3 bases and J by 6 bases, and 11 bases separated the two germline ends. CDR1 and CDR2 (germline): SGHVS, FQNEAQ. The CDR3 DNA reads TGTGCCAGCAGCTTCGGGACTGAGGATGGCTACACCTTC. Protein: CASSFGTEDGYTF.

The CDR3 DNA reads as TGTGCCAGTAGTATCTGGTACGTGACGGGTAGGAATCAGCCCCAGCATTTT. This codes for CASSIWYVTGRNQPQHF. This chain links TRBV19 with TRBJ1-5; D is undetermined. Per the germline V gene, CDR1 is LNHDA and CDR2 is SQIVND (reference sequence). The CDR3 covers 17 residues. Trimming left V 3 bases short and J 4 bases short, with 19 bases between.

The V gene is TRBV18, the J gene TRBJ1-4; weak D call: TRBD1 (5 bases). Trimming shortened V by 5 bases and J by 1 base, and 8 bases separated the two germline ends. The CDR3 contains 14 residues. From germline, CDR1 is KGHSH and CDR2 LQKENI. The CDR3 region has the DNA TGTGCCAGCTCAACCCAGGGAACTAATGAAAAACTGTTTTTT. As protein: CASSTQGTNEKLFF.

This clone was observed once. The genes are TRBV5-6 and TRBJ2-6; TRBD1 matches 9 bases. V was clipped by 3 bases and J by 0 bases; unmatched bases: 7. Germline CDR1 SGHDT, CDR2 YYEEEE. This CDR3 is built from 18 residues. The CDR3 coding sequence is TGTGCCAGCAGCTGGGGGACAGGGAAGTTCTCTGGGGCCAACGTCCTGACTTTC. This translates into CASSWGTGKFSGANVLTF. The complete variable domain, with remaining parts taken from reference TRBV5-6 and TRBJ2-6, reads DAGVTQSPTHLIKTRGQQVTLRCSPKSGHDTVSWYQQALGQGPQFIFQYYEEEERQRGNFPDRFSGHQFPNYSSELNVNALLLGDSALYLCASSWGTGKFSGANVLTFGAGSRLTVL.

This clone is a singleton in its sample. V gene TRBV5-4 combines with J gene TRBJ2-7, with unresolved D. The ends were cut back, 2 bases at V and 4 bases at J, with 4 bases in the middle. The CDR3 runs 11 residues. The V gene's germline CDR1 is SGHNT and CDR2 YYREEE (reference sequence). CDR3 sequence reads: CASSFGYEQYF. CDR3 nucleotide sequence: TGTGCCAGCAGCTTCGGGTACGAGCAGTACTTC.

The J gene is TRBJ1-5, the V gene TRBV15; no firm D call. V shed 5 bases and J shed 7 bases, with 18 bases lying between them. This CDR3 region has 15 residues. Looked up from germline, CDR1 is LNHNV and CDR2 is YYDKDF (reference sequence). Written as DNA, the CDR3 is TGTGCCACCAGCCGAATAGGAGATTTAGGGCAGCCCCAGCATTTT. Encoded protein: CATSRIGDLGQPQHF.

The V and J genes are TRBV7-9 and TRBJ2-7; a weak D match, TRBD1 (5 bases). CDR1 and CDR2 (germline): SEHNR, FQNEAQ (reference sequence). Trimming cost V 2 bases and J 2 bases, with 10 bases left between them. The CDR3 sequence is 14 residues long. CDR3 sequence: CASSLSQGPYEQYF. CDR3 nucleotide sequence: TGTGCCAGCAGCTTAAGCCAGGGTCCCTACGAGCAGTACTTC.

The chain uses TRBV6-1 and TRBJ1-1, with D unresolved. The CDR3 length is 13 residues. Trimming stripped 4 bases from V and 4 bases from J, with 10 bases between. In germline, CDR1 is MNHNS, CDR2 SASEGT. Here the CDR3 reads CASSVERSTEAFF. In nucleotides, the CDR3 is TGTGCCAGCAGTGTGGAGAGAAGCACTGAAGCTTTCTTT.

The V gene is TRBV6-6, the J gene TRBJ1-1, with D possibly matching TRBD1 (6 bases). There are 16 residues in the CDR3. V lost 4 bases, J lost 11 bases, and 26 bases lay in between. Germline CDR1 MNHNY, CDR2 SVGAGI (reference sequence). The CDR3 coding sequence is TGTGCCAGCAGTTCGCACCTCAACCCGACAGGACGAACGGCTTTCTTT. It translates to CASSSHLNPTGRTAFF.

The rearrangement links TRBV11-2 to TRBJ2-3, with D perhaps matching TRBD2 (6 bases). Germline-derived CDR1 and CDR2 are SGHAT and FQNNGV. The CDR3 contains 13 residues. Trimming shortened V by 4 bases and J by 5 bases, and 10 bases separated the two germline ends. The CDR3 spells CASSSYGGDTQYF. CDR3 bases: TGTGCCAGCAGCTCGTACGGGGGAGATACGCAGTATTTT. Looking up the rest from reference TRBV11-2 and TRBJ2-3 gives the full variable domain: EAGVAQSPRYKIIEKRQSVAFWCNPISGHATLYWYQQILGQGPKLLIQFQNNGVVDDSQLPKDRFSAERLKGVDSTLKIQPAKLEDSAVYLCASSSYGGDTQYFGPGTRLTVL.

The chain links TRBV6-1 to TRBJ2-7, with 8 bases lining up with TRBD1. In germline, CDR1 is MNHNS, CDR2 SASEGT. The CDR3 totals 14 residues. V gave up 4 bases and J gave up 7 bases; unmatched junction bases: 9. CDR3 in amino acids: CASSGVQGASEQYF. In DNA, the CDR3 is TGTGCCAGCAGTGGCGTGCAGGGGGCTAGTGAGCAGTACTTC.

CDR3 DNA sequence: TGTGCCAGCAGCGCCAAACCCTTTATGAACACTGAAGCTTTCTTT. Amino acid sequence: CASSAKPFMNTEAFF. The chain is built from TRBV9 and TRBJ1-1; D is undetermined. Trimming left V 3 bases short and J 0 bases short, with 12 bases between. The CDR3 is 15 amino acids. Germline V gene lookup returns CDR1 SGDLS and CDR2 YYNGEE.

This clone was seen only a few times. CDR3 in amino acids: CASSVADLGNTEAFF. For the CDR3, the DNA is TGTGCCAGCAGTGTGGCCGACCTTGGGAACACTGAAGCTTTCTTT. The genes are TRBV25-1 and TRBJ1-1, with unresolved D. The CDR3 sequence is 15 residues long. Germline CDR1 and CDR2: MGHDK and SYGVNS. V dropped 4 bases and J dropped 1 base, with 13 bases sitting between them.

The chain recombines TRBV11-1 with TRBJ2-3; TRBD2 matches 8 bases. Germline V gene sequence: CDR1 SGHAT, CDR2 FQDESV (reference sequence). This CDR3 is built from 14 residues. With 7 bases clipped from V and 2 bases from J, the junction kept 5 bases outside the gene matches. CDR3 nucleotide sequence: TGTGCCAGCATCTCCGGGAGGGCCACAGATACGCAGTATTTT. Its translation is CASISGRATDTQYF.

The V gene is TRBV6-5, the J gene TRBJ1-3; a possible D gene is TRBD1 (5 bases). Between the trimmed V and J ends, which lost 5 bases and 2 bases, there was a span of 13 bases. Germline loops: CDR1 MNHEY, CDR2 SVGAGI. This CDR3 is built from 15 residues. This CDR3 is CASSSPRGAGNTIYF. Here the CDR3 DNA reads TGTGCCAGCAGTAGCCCCCGAGGGGCTGGAAACACCATATATTTT.

V and J are TRBV5-6 and TRBJ1-2, with 7 bases aligning to TRBD1. The V and J ends lost 6 bases and 1 base, in that order; junction bases with no gene match: 9. Germline V gene sequence: CDR1 SGHDT, CDR2 YYEEEE. The CDR3 extends over 15 amino acids. The CDR3 loop is CASIRRTGNNYGYTF. As DNA, the CDR3 is TGTGCCAGCATCAGAAGGACAGGAAATAACTATGGCTACACCTTC.

The rearrangement uses TRBV10-3 and TRBJ2-7; D remains ambiguous. The CDR3 length is 12 residues. V was clipped by 4 bases and J by 2 bases, with 6 bases between them. Germline V lookup: CDR1 ENHRY, CDR2 SYGVKD. CDR3 loop: CAISGQAYEQYF. The DNA of the CDR3 is TGTGCCATCAGTGGTCAGGCCTACGAGCAGTACTTC.

This clone is termed medium-sized. CDR3 sequence: CASTPDLYPYEQYF. CDR3 DNA: TGTGCCAGCACCCCCGACCTGTACCCCTACGAGCAGTACTTC. The chain employs TRBV6-5 and TRBJ2-7; D is uncertain. The V end was cut by 7 bases, the J end by 2 bases, with 15 bases between. Germline V gene lookup returns CDR1 MNHEY and CDR2 SVGAGI. CDR3 length: 14 residues.

The V gene is TRBV2, the J gene TRBJ2-5, with D unresolved. CDR1 is SNHLY and CDR2 is FYNNEI in the germline V gene. The CDR3 runs to 13 residues. Trimming left V 6 bases short and J 2 bases short, with 10 bases between. In nucleotides, the CDR3 is TGTGCCAGCAGACCGGACGAACAAGAGACCCAGTACTTC. Translated, it gives CASRPDEQETQYF.

The chain has TRBV11-2 and TRBJ2-3, with 8 nucleotides matching TRBD2. V was clipped by 2 bases and J by 11 bases; unmatched bases: 3. Germline V lookup: CDR1 SGHAT, CDR2 FQNNGV. The CDR3 sequence is 12 residues long. CDR3 loop: CASSLRAGGQYF. The CDR3 DNA sequence: TGTGCCAGCAGCTTAAGGGCGGGGGGGCAGTATTTT.

The V call is TRBV19, the J call TRBJ1-2; D is undetermined. Trimming stripped 3 bases from V and 4 bases from J, with 6 bases between. Germline CDR1 is LNHDA and CDR2 is SQIVND (reference sequence). The CDR3 is made up of 12 amino acids. The CDR3 bases are TGTGCCAGTAGTATTTCCAGCTATGGCTACACCTTC. Protein: CASSISSYGYTF.

The genes are TRBV7-2 and TRBJ2-1; D remains unclear. Per germline, CDR1 SGHTA and CDR2 FQGNSA. This CDR3 spans 14 amino acids. Trimming removed 1 base at V and 6 bases at J, with 10 bases between. CDR3 bases: TGTGCCAGCAGCTTAGACTTCCTGCCCAATGAGCAGTTCTTC. Its protein is CASSLDFLPNEQFF.